One and the same sample provided the 28 T cell receptor beta chains below, sequenced in a study of cytomegalovirus exposure and HLA in healthy donors. The PCR employed 60 Vbeta primers together with 13 Jbeta primers. Produced via immunoSEQ multiplex PCR; TCRdb's table is partial and in-frame only. The sample holds some 39,000 clones. Material for sequencing was PBMCs. These TCRs come from a man aged 30 to 45 in good health and CMV-seronegative.

The chain carries TRBV18 and TRBJ1-2; D is perhaps TRBD1 (5 bases). CDR3 length equals 13 residues. Per the germline V gene, CDR1 is KGHSH and CDR2 is LQKENI. V lost 2 bases, J lost 5 bases, and 9 bases lay in between. This CDR3 reads CASSPAGGYGYTF. The CDR3 nucleotides are TGTGCCAGCTCACCAGCGGGGGGATATGGCTACACCTTC.

The chain employs TRBV5-1 and TRBJ2-7, with D possibly TRBD2 on 5 matching bases. Germline V CDR1 and CDR2: SGHRS, YFSETQ. V was pared by 4 bases and J by 2 bases, with 19 bases between. The CDR3 spans 16 residues. In DNA form, the CDR3 reads TGCGCCAGCAGCAAGGGCGGGTCAGAGACCGCCTACGAGCAGTACTTC. This translates into CASSKGGSETAYEQYF.

V and J are TRBV7-2 and TRBJ2-2; weak D call: TRBD2 (5 bases). CDR1 and CDR2 from the germline V gene are SGHTA and FQGNSA. The CDR3 runs 15 residues. V lost 2 bases and J lost 4, with 11 bases in between. The chain's CDR3 is CASSLRESGTGELFF. In nucleotides, the CDR3 is TGTGCCAGCAGCTTAAGGGAGTCGGGCACCGGGGAGCTGTTTTTT.

The rearrangement uses TRBV6-5 and TRBJ2-7; 12 bases agree with TRBD1. With 6 bases clipped from V and 4 bases from J, the junction kept 7 bases outside the gene matches. The CDR3 runs 15 residues. Germline V gene sequence: CDR1 MNHEY, CDR2 SVGAGI. CDR3 region: CASRRDRGPEYEQYF. The CDR3 DNA reads TGTGCCAGCAGACGGGACAGGGGGCCGGAATACGAGCAGTACTTC.

V and J are TRBV18 and TRBJ2-1, with 13 bases that match TRBD2. Germline CDR1 KGHSH, CDR2 LQKENI. The V and J ends lost 5 bases and 9 bases, in that order; junction bases with no gene match: 13. This CDR3 is 17 amino acids long. The DNA for the CDR3 is TGTGCCAGCTCAGCAGGGAGGGGGACTAGCGGGAAGATTGAGCAGTTCTTC. This gives the protein CASSAGRGTSGKIEQFF.

The gene calls are TRBV6-5 and TRBJ2-2, with a possible D match to TRBD2 (5 bases). This CDR3 comprises 15 residues. V lost 0 bases, J lost 2 bases, and 7 bases lay in between. In germline, CDR1 is MNHEY, CDR2 SVGAGI. CDR3 protein: CASSYSRVNTGELFF. The CDR3 nucleotides read TGTGCCAGCAGTTACTCGAGGGTAAACACCGGGGAGCTGTTTTTT.

This rearrangement joins TRBV5-1 to TRBJ1-2; TRBD1 is a possible D gene (5 bases). The CDR3 totals 11 residues. The V end lost 4 bases, the J end lost 6 bases, and 7 bases lay between the germline ends. CDR1 and CDR2 (germline): SGHRS, YFSETQ. The CDR3 reads CASSARDGYTF. The CDR3 nucleotides are TGCGCCAGCAGCGCCAGGGATGGCTACACCTTC.

The J gene is TRBJ2-3, the V gene TRBV5-1; TRBD1 matches at 10 bases. Germline CDR1 is SGHRS and CDR2 is YFSETQ. Trimming at V came to 6 bases and at J to 1 base, leaving 5 bases not matched to a gene. The CDR3 sequence is 15 residues long. CDR3 DNA: TGCGCCAGCACTACCGGGACAGGGGGCACAGATACGCAGTATTTT. Protein sequence: CASTTGTGGTDTQYF.

The rearrangement uses TRBV7-2 and TRBJ1-3; 7 bases line up with TRBD1. Germline CDR1 is SGHTA and CDR2 is FQGNSA. Trimming at V came to 5 bases and at J to 0 bases, leaving 7 bases not matched to a gene. The CDR3 extends over 16 amino acids. The CDR3 here is CASSARDSGSGNTIYF. The CDR3, as DNA: TGTGCCAGCAGCGCACGGGACAGCGGCTCTGGAAACACCATATATTTT.

The rearrangement joins TRBV7-7 to TRBJ2-1; D not resolved. The CDR3 spans 13 residues. The germline V and J ends were trimmed by 5 bases and 5 bases, with 10 bases remaining between them. In germline, CDR1 is SSHAT, CDR2 FNYEAQ (reference sequence). In DNA, the CDR3 is TGTGCCAGCAGCACAGACACGGACAATGAGCAGTTCTTC. Its protein product is CASSTDTDNEQFF.

The chain joins TRBV12-5 to TRBJ1-4; a possible D gene is TRBD1 (5 bases). The germline CDR1 and CDR2 sequences are LGHNT and FRNRAP. The CDR3 loop spans 17 amino acids. V dropped 4 bases and J dropped 5 bases, with 20 bases sitting between them. The CDR3 region has the DNA TGTGCTAGTGGTTATTCTTCCCGACAGAAGCACAATGAAAAACTGTTTTTT. Amino acid sequence: CASGYSSRQKHNEKLFF.

A remark on this clone: The same CDR3 can be traced to other DNA sequences in this sample. The V gene is TRBV5-8, the J gene TRBJ1-6; D unresolved. CDR1 is SGHTS and CDR2 is YDEGEE in the germline V gene. Trimming took off 0 bases at V and 14 bases at J, with 6 bases between the two ends. The CDR3 totals 11 residues. The CDR3 loop is CASSLDFSLHF. As DNA, the CDR3 is TGTGCCAGCAGCTTGGACTTTTCCCTCCACTTT. The whole variable domain, remainder taken from reference TRBV5-8 and TRBJ1-6, is EAGVTQSPTHLIKTRGQQATLRCSPISGHTSVYWYQQALGLGLQFLLWYDEGEERNRGNFPPRFSGRQFPNYSSELNVNALELEDSALYLCASSLDFSLHFGNGTRLTVT.

V gene TRBV4-1 combines with J gene TRBJ1-5, with 11 bases identical to TRBD1. The CDR3 is 15 residues long. The junction had 4 bases not matched to a gene; V was cut back by 2 bases and J by 7 bases. From germline, CDR1 is MGHRA and CDR2 YSYEKL. As DNA, the CDR3 is TGCGCCAGCAGCCAACCGGACAGGGGGCACCAGCCCCAGCATTTT. It translates to CASSQPDRGHQPQHF.

The gene calls are TRBV5-4 and TRBJ1-2; 7 nucleotides line up with TRBD1. This CDR3 is 15 amino acids long. From germline, CDR1 is SGHNT and CDR2 YYREEE (reference sequence). J was trimmed by 1 base and V by 9 bases; bases with no gene match: 12. CDR3 sequence (DNA): TGTGCCACCCTGGCCAGGGGGAAATATAACTATGGCTACACCTTC. This encodes CATLARGKYNYGYTF.

The chain carries TRBV18 and TRBJ1-2; a weak D match, TRBD1 (5 bases). The CDR3 length is 14 residues. Trimming pared 3 bases from V and 7 bases from J, leaving 15 bases between. Germline CDR1 KGHSH, CDR2 LQKENI. The CDR3: CASSPDVGTSGYTF. In DNA, the CDR3 is TGTGCCAGCTCACCGGACGTGGGGACTAGTGGCTACACCTTC.

The CDR3 protein is CASSYSGGSYNEQFF. The CDR3 coding sequence is TGTGCCAGCAGTTACTCCGGCGGTTCCTACAATGAGCAGTTCTTC. The chain employs TRBV6-5 and TRBJ2-1; D gene ambiguous. CDR3 length equals 15 residues. The germline gives CDR1 MNHEY, CDR2 SVGAGI. Trimming removed 0 bases from V and 1 base from J, with 7 bases in between.

The chain joins TRBV6-5 to TRBJ2-7; TRBD1 matches 8 bases. The V and J ends lost 6 bases and 4 bases, in that order; junction bases with no gene match: 8. From germline, CDR1 is MNHEY and CDR2 SVGAGI. The CDR3 has 14 residues. The CDR3 is CASRMSGGAYEQYF. CDR3 DNA: TGTGCCAGCAGGATGTCAGGGGGCGCGTACGAGCAGTACTTC.

The chain uses TRBV15 and TRBJ2-1, with D perhaps matching TRBD2 (6 bases). The CDR3 is 15 amino acids. CDR1 is LNHNV and CDR2 is YYDKDF in the germline V gene (reference sequence). Trimming pared 5 bases from V and 0 bases from J, leaving 11 bases between. As DNA, the CDR3 is TGTGCCACCAGCGTCGGGACTCACTCCTACAATGAGCAGTTCTTC. Translation gives CATSVGTHSYNEQFF.

This chain uses TRBV29-1 with TRBJ1-1, with TRBD1 matching over 8 bases. The CDR3 totals 14 residues. Per germline, CDR1 SQVTM and CDR2 ANQGSEA. Germline trimming cut 4 bases from V and 5 bases from J; bases unmatched to any gene: 9. The CDR3 nucleotides read TGCAGCGTTGCTAAAGGGACAGGAGGGACTGAAGCTTTCTTT. As protein: CSVAKGTGGTEAFF.

The rearrangement uses TRBV14 and TRBJ2-3; 13 bases line up with TRBD2. This CDR3 comprises 17 residues. With 4 bases clipped from V and 4 bases from J, the junction kept 8 bases outside the gene matches. Germline values: CDR1 SGHDN, CDR2 FVKESK. CDR3 residues: CASSPGLAGVSADTQYF. The CDR3 DNA follows: TGTGCCAGCAGCCCCGGACTAGCGGGAGTAAGCGCAGATACGCAGTATTTT.

The rearrangement links TRBV10-3 to TRBJ2-1; perhaps TRBD1 as D (6 bases). CDR1 is ENHRY, CDR2 SYGVKD, per germline. Trimming cost V 6 bases and J 0 bases, with 6 bases left between them. This CDR3 region has 13 residues. The CDR3 sequence: CAIRDSSYNEQFF. The CDR3 DNA reads as TGTGCCATCAGGGACAGCTCCTACAATGAGCAGTTCTTC.

This rearrangement joins TRBV29-1 to TRBJ2-7, with a tentative D call TRBD2 (6 bases). Germline V gene lookup returns CDR1 SQVTM and CDR2 ANQGSEA. This CDR3 is 11 amino acids long. Deletions cut 7 bases from V and 6 bases from J, with 13 bases between. DNA of the CDR3: TGCAGCGCGGCTTCGGGAGCCGAGCAGTACTTC. The encoded protein is CSAASGAEQYF.

The CDR3 protein is CAWDSQGMVAFF. CDR3 coding DNA: TGTGCCTGGGATAGTCAGGGGATGGTGGCTTTCTTT. The chain is built from TRBV30 and TRBJ1-1; D may be TRBD1 (6 bases). Germline-derived CDR1 and CDR2 are GTSNPN and SVGIG (reference sequence). The V end lost 5 bases, the J end lost 11 bases, and 18 bases lay between the germline ends. The CDR3 runs to 12 residues.

This sequence joins TRBV9 and TRBJ2-2; 9 bases line up with TRBD1. CDR3 length: 16 amino acids. Germline V gene data show CDR1 as SGDLS and CDR2 as YYNGEE. J was trimmed by 7 bases and V by 7 bases; bases with no gene match: 14. CDR3 nucleotides: TGTGCCAGCGGCAAACTAGACAGGGGGGGTATCGGGGAGCTGTTTTTT. It is translated as CASGKLDRGGIGELFF.

The V call is TRBV6-4, the J call TRBJ1-2, with 7 bases aligning to TRBD1. The CDR3 contains 14 residues. The ends lost 6 bases at V and 7 bases at J; junction bases unmatched: 11. Germline-derived CDR1 and CDR2 are MRHNA and SNTAGT. The CDR3 region is CASRRQGMECGYTF. Here the CDR3 DNA reads TGTGCCAGCAGACGACAGGGAATGGAATGTGGCTACACCTTC.

This sequence joins TRBV5-1 and TRBJ1-1; D gene unclear. Germline-derived CDR1 and CDR2 are SGHRS and YFSETQ. Trimming took off 0 bases at V and 0 bases at J, with 12 bases between the two ends. There are 16 residues in the CDR3. The CDR3 DNA follows: TGCGCCAGCAGCTTGGAAGCAGGAAGAGTGAACACTGAAGCTTTCTTT. Encoded protein: CASSLEAGRVNTEAFF.

The chain has TRBV29-1 and TRBJ1-2; 9 bases fit TRBD1. Germline values: CDR1 SQVTM, CDR2 ANQGSEA. Germline trimming cut 5 bases from V and 6 bases from J; bases unmatched to any gene: 19. The CDR3 extends over 17 amino acids. CDR3 sequence (DNA): TGCAGCGTTATACCCGGGACAGGGAACAAGAGAGTTGATGGCTACACCTTC. Its translation is CSVIPGTGNKRVDGYTF.

This chain links TRBV18 with TRBJ2-1, with 14 bases lining up with TRBD2. CDR1 is KGHSH and CDR2 is LQKENI in the germline V gene. The CDR3 sequence is 16 residues long. V shed 3 bases and J 8 bases; nucleotides not matched to a gene: 6. CDR3 in amino acids: CASSPSGTSGGYEQFF. The CDR3 DNA is TGTGCCAGCTCACCTTCAGGGACTAGCGGGGGCTATGAGCAGTTCTTC. The full variable domain, with the rest looked up from reference TRBV18 and TRBJ2-1, is NAGVMQNPRHLVRRRGQEARLRCSPMKGHSHVYWYRQLPEEGLKFMVYLQKENIIDESGMPKERFSAEFPKEGPSILRIQQVVRGDSAAYFCASSPSGTSGGYEQFFGPGTRLTVL.